This T cell receptor beta chain was found in a study of regulatory T cells in long-lasting Graves disease. Overall study findings and caveats: With persistent disease, TRBV28, TRBJ1-2 and TRBJ2-5 were the favored segments.

V lost 2 bases and J lost 2, with 13 bases in between. Germline V gives CDR1 SQVTM, CDR2 ANQGSEA. The CDR3 sequence is 14 residues long. Stated time point: persistent/refractory GD, antithyroid drugs over 5 years with positive TRAb. With RNA extracted from PBMCs as input, the TCR library was made. This clonotype was picked up a small number of times. The target antigen is unknown. With iRepertoire HTBI primers and Arm-PCR of CDR3 regions, TCR beta libraries were built. TCRdb independently ran MiXCR on the multiplex PCR reads; one entry per CDR3 protein. The table has approximately 690,000 distinct CDR3 sequences, 25% to 35% seen once.

The clonotype comes from a female donor with Graves disease. This chain links TRBV29-1 with TRBJ2-7, with D perhaps matching TRBD1 (5 bases). Sequencing used peripheral blood mononuclear cells (PBMCs), obtained when the disease was refractory, from a patient treated with antithyroid drugs. The CDR3 here is CSVEPLQGTYEQYF. In DNA, the CDR3 is TGCAGCGTTGAACCGCTGCAGGGCACCTACGAGCAGTACTTC.